This TCR beta chain is from a study of CD8+ T cells in alopecia areata. As the sequencing template, cDNA was produced by extracting RNA and reverse transcribing it. Measured with immunoSEQ multiplex PCR; TCRdb has only the in-frame clones, and not every one. The table lists 110,000 to 150,000 clones, approximately 60% of them singletons, with roughly a third in the top ten. Study outcomes and limitations: Among the cells sequenced in scalp samples are also the resident alphabeta T cells of normal skin. Mouse data revealed clearer TCR sharing than patient data did, a gap possibly tied to HLA.

This clone was recorded once. The antigen is not known. CDR1 is SEHNR and CDR2 is FQNEAQ in the germline V gene (reference sequence). CDR3 length equals 14 residues. V was cut by 1 base and J by 3 bases, with 8 bases left in between. This TCR was recovered from a human donor in good health. The chain recombines TRBV7-9 with TRBJ2-3; no reliable D call. Sample: CD8+ T cells sorted from blood. The DNA of the CDR3 is TGTGCCAGCAGCTTAGACGGACGGACAGATACGCAGTATTTT. Translation: CASSLDGRTDTQYF.